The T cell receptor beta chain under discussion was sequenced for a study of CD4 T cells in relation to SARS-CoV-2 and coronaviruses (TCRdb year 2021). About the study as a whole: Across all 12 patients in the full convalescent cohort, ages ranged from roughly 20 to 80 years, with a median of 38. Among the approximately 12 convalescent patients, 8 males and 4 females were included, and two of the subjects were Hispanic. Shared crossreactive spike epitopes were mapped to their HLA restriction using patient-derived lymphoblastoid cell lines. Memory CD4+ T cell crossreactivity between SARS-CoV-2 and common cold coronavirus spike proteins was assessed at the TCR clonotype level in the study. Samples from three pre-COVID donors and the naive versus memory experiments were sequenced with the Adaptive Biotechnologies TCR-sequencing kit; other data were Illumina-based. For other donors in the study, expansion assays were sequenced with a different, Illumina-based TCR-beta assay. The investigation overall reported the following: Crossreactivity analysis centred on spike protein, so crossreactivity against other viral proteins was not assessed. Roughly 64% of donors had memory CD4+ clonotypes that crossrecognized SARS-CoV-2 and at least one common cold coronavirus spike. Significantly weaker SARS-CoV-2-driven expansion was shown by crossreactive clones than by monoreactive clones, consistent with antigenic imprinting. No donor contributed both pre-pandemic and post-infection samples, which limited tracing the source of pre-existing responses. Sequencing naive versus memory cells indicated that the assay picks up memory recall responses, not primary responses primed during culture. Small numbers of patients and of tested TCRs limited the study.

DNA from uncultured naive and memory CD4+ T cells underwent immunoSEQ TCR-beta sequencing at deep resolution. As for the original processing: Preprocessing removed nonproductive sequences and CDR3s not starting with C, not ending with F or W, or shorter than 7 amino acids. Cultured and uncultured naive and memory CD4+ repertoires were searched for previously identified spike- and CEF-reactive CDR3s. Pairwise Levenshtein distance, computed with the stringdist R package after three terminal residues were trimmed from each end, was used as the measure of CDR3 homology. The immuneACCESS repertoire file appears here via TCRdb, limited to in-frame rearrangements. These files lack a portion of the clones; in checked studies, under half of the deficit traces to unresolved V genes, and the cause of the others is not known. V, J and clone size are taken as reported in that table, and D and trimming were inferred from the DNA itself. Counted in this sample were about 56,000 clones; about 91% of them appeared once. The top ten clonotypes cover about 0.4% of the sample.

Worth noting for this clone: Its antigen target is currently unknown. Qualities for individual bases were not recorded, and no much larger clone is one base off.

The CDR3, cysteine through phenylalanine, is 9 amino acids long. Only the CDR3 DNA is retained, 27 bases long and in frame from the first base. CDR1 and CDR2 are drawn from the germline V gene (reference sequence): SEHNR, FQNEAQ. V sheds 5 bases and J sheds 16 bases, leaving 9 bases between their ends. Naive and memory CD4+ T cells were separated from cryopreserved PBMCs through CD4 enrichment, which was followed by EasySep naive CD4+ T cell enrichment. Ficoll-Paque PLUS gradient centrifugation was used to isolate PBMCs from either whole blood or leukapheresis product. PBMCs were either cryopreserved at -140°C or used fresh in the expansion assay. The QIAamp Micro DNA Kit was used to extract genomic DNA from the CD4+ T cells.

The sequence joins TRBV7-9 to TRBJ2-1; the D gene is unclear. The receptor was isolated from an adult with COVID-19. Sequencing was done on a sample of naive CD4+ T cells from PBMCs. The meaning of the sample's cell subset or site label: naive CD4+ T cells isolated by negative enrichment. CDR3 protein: CASSPSKFF. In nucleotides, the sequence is TGTGCCAGCAGCCCCTCGAAATTCTTC.